Following are 14 T cell receptor beta chains from one sample sequenced in a study of CD8 T cells in ankylosing spondylitis. TCRdb analysed the 5' RACE reads with MiXCR anew, one entry per CDR3 protein. In the table there are about 150,000 distinct CDR3 sequences, approximately 48% of which are singletons. The specimen was synovial fluid, either unsorted or a sorted T cell fraction (not recorded which). These TCRs come from a male donor with ankylosing spondylitis.

The sample holds one count of this clonotype. The chain combines TRBV3-1 with TRBJ2-1; D might be TRBD1 (6 bases). This CDR3 has 13 residues. V lost 1 base and J 10 bases, leaving 11 bases between the germline ends. Germline CDR1 is LGHDT and CDR2 is YNNKEL (reference sequence). DNA of the CDR3: TGTGCCAGCAGCCAAGTCTTCAGGGGAGAGCAGTTCTTC. This codes for CASSQVFRGEQFF.

The chain is built from TRBV4-2 and TRBJ2-1, with D perhaps TRBD2 (6 bases). CDR3 length: 15 amino acids. CDR1 and CDR2 (germline): LGHNA, YNFKEQ. V lost 2 bases, J lost 4 bases, and 12 bases lay in between. Written as DNA, the CDR3 is TGTGCCAGCAGCCAACTGGGGGGACCTTACAATGAGCAGTTCTTC. Amino acid sequence: CASSQLGGPYNEQFF.

The gene calls are TRBV13 and TRBJ1-3; D call uncertain. This CDR3 region has 15 residues. Germline V gene lookup returns CDR1 PRHDT and CDR2 FYEKMQ (reference sequence). V lost 2 bases, J lost 7 bases, and 15 bases lay in between. The CDR3 sequence: CASSLRPWQTNTIYF. CDR3 bases: TGTGCCAGCAGCTTACGCCCCTGGCAGACCAACACCATATATTTT.

A few counts support this clonotype. The V gene is TRBV2, the J gene TRBJ1-5; possible D gene TRBD1, 5 bases. Between the trimmed V and J ends, which lost 0 bases and 7 bases, there was a span of 13 bases. This CDR3 contains 15 residues. Germline-derived CDR1 and CDR2 are SNHLY and FYNNEI. DNA for the CDR3: TGTGCCAGCAGTGAAGCATCGGGTGGGGGGCAGCCCCAGCATTTT. Translation: CASSEASGGGQPQHF.

This clonotype came up a few times. This chain connects TRBV12-3 or TRBV12-4 to TRBJ2-7, with D unclear. This CDR3 is 18 amino acids long. Trimming took off 1 base at V and 0 bases at J, with 19 bases between the two ends. This chain's CDR3 is CASSLVDYSWYPSYEQYF. CDR3 DNA: TGTGCCAGCAGTTTAGTCGATTACAGTTGGTACCCCTCCTACGAGCAGTACTTC.

This clonotype showed up just once. The J gene is TRBJ1-4, the V gene TRBV4-1; maybe TRBD1 (5 bases). The germline CDR1 and CDR2 sequences are MGHRA and YSYEKL. The CDR3 has 15 residues. Trimming took 2 bases from V and 8 from J, leaving 15 bases between them. CDR3 sequence: CASSQFRLGHEKLFF. In nucleotides, the CDR3 is TGCGCCAGCAGCCAATTCCGGTTGGGGCACGAAAAACTGTTTTTT.

The chain combines TRBV24-1 with TRBJ2-7, with 7 bases fitting TRBD1. Looked up from germline, CDR1 is KGHDR and CDR2 is SFDVKD. The CDR3 runs to 14 residues. With 10 bases clipped from V and 0 bases from J, the junction kept 8 bases outside the gene matches. CDR3 in amino acids: CATIPGQSSYEQYF. The CDR3 bases are TGTGCCACAATACCGGGACAGAGCTCCTACGAGCAGTACTTC.

This clonotype has a handful of counts. The chain is built from TRBV6-5 and TRBJ2-4, with TRBD2 as a possible D gene (6 bases). Germline-derived CDR1 and CDR2 are MNHEY and SVGAGI. The CDR3 runs to 15 residues. With 2 bases removed from V and 11 bases from J, the gap between germline ends came to 19 bases. CDR3 sequence reads: CASSYRGTSSVFQYF. CDR3 bases: TGTGCCAGCAGTTACCGGGGGACCTCATCCGTATTTCAGTACTTC.

The chain uses TRBV27 and TRBJ1-5, with D hard to call. This CDR3 is built from 13 residues. V gave up 1 base and J gave up 1 base, with 2 bases separating them. Per the germline V gene, CDR1 is MNHEY and CDR2 is SMNVEV (reference sequence). The CDR3 loop is CASSLLSNQPQHF. The CDR3 DNA reads as TGTGCCAGCAGTTTATTGAGCAATCAGCCCCAGCATTTT.

This sequence joins TRBV2 and TRBJ2-2; D perhaps matches TRBD2 (5 bases). Germline loops: CDR1 SNHLY, CDR2 FYNNEI. This CDR3 has 12 residues. V dropped 5 bases and J dropped 8 bases, with 9 bases sitting between them. This chain's CDR3 is CASSWPGGELFF. The CDR3, as DNA: TGTGCCAGCAGTTGGCCGGGGGGGGAGCTGTTTTTT.

This clonotype was observed many times. V and J are TRBV20-1 and TRBJ2-4; TRBD2 matches 8 bases. There are 17 residues in the CDR3. The junction had 7 bases not matched to a gene; V was cut back by 0 bases and J by 0 bases. The germline V gene encodes CDR1 DFQATT and CDR2 SNEGSKA (reference sequence). The CDR3 protein is CSARDPTSVIAKNIQYF. Here the CDR3 DNA reads TGCAGTGCTAGAGACCCGACTAGCGTCATAGCCAAAAACATTCAGTACTTC.

The rearrangement links TRBV4-2 to TRBJ2-5; 12 bases align to TRBD2. J gave up 4 bases and V 2 bases, and 5 bases lay outside the gene matches. Germline V gene lookup returns CDR1 LGHNA and CDR2 YNFKEQ. CDR3 length: 16 amino acids. CDR3 DNA sequence: TGTGCCAGCAGCCAAAGACTAGCGGGAGTTGGAGAGACCCAGTACTTC. As protein: CASSQRLAGVGETQYF.

This clonotype was seen more than once but under ten times. The chain couples TRBV5-5 to TRBJ2-3; D not certain. The germline CDR1 and CDR2 sequences are SGHKS and YYEKEE (reference sequence). There are 15 residues in the CDR3. V shed 2 bases and J shed 5 bases, with 15 bases lying between them. The CDR3 loop is CASSFWAGDGDTQYF. The CDR3 DNA sequence: TGTGCCAGCAGCTTTTGGGCAGGAGATGGAGATACGCAGTATTTT.

By share, this clonotype counts as medium-sized. The gene calls are TRBV4-1 and TRBJ1-1; possible D gene TRBD1, 5 bases. Trimming cost V 6 bases and J 3 bases, with 11 bases left between them. Germline CDR1 MGHRA, CDR2 YSYEKL. This CDR3 contains 13 residues. CDR3 sequence (DNA): TGCGCCAGCAGATCAGTGGGGGACACTGAAGCTTTCTTT. It is translated as CASRSVGDTEAFF.